This section outlines one T cell receptor (beta chain) sequence together with its context. The data stem from a study of control samples from healthy donors and cancer patients. Here immunoSEQ multiplex PCR was the method, and the copy in TCRdb shows in-frame clones only, minus some. This sample yields approximately 53,000 clones, of which roughly 90% are seen a single time; around 0.91% belongs to the top ten. The receptor's source is a man under 40 with colorectal cancer. Sequencing was carried out using PBMCs.

In DNA, the CDR3 is TGTGCCATCAGTGAGTCGTCGTTAGGGCCCCTCGGTCGCGGCTACACCTTC. Its protein is CAISESSLGPLGRGYTF. The chain carries TRBV10-3 and TRBJ1-2; D not resolved. Germline-derived CDR1 and CDR2 are ENHRY and SYGVKD. The CDR3 is 17 amino acids. V lost 0 bases to trimming and J lost 8 bases, with 22 bases between them.